This T cell receptor (beta chain) was obtained from a study of Tregs in tolerant kidney transplant recipients. General study findings and limits: The small number of patients limits these findings pending further validation. Biological reproducibility was not directly addressed in this study.

For this clone: What it binds is not known.

Sequencing used immunoSEQ multiplex PCR; TCRdb keeps in-frame clones, though not all of them. The sample records 120,000 or so clones, roughly 92% being singletons. Germline V gene data show CDR1 as SGHTA and CDR2 as FQGNSA. The CDR3 covers 13 residues. V was cut by 5 bases and J by 9 bases, with 17 bases left in between. This receptor was obtained from a human donor in good health. The chain recombines TRBV7-2 with TRBJ2-7, with no clear D. Sequenced input: CD4+ T cells from blood. The CDR3 loop reads CASSQRTAPGQYF. Here the CDR3 DNA reads TGTGCCAGCAGCCAGAGGACGGCCCCAGGGCAGTACTTC.